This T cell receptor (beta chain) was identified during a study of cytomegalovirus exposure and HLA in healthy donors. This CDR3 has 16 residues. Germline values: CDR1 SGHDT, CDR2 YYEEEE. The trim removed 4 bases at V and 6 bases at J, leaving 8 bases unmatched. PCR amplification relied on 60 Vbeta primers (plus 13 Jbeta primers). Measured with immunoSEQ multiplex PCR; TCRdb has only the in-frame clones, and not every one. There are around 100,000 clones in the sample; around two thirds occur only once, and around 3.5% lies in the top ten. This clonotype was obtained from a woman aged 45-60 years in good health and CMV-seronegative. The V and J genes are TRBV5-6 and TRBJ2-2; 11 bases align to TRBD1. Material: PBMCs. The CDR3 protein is CASSPVGQGAAGELFF. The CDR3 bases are TGTGCCAGCAGCCCGGTCGGACAGGGGGCGGCCGGGGAGCTGTTTTTT.